This paragraph covers one T cell receptor (beta chain) sequence. Only Caucasian adults living in Nashville, Tennessee served as donors. Splitting of CD4+ cells produced CD45RA+ naive and CD45RA-negative memory subsets. These data come from a study of shared clonotypes between healthy human individuals. The CDR3 has 16 amino acids. Trimming removed 3 bases from V and 3 bases from J; junction bases left unmatched: 9. Germline lookup yields CDR1 SGHTA and CDR2 FQGNSA. The sorted-subset replicate PCRs were given around 200 ng DNA, which is 30,000 or so T cell genomes. How the authors handled the data: ImmunoSEQ output lacked quality scores and full-length reads, limiting matched filtering. Measured with immunoSEQ multiplex PCR; TCRdb has only the in-frame clones, and not every one. Clone size and the V and J calls come from that table; the DNA yielded D and trimming. The sample carries more than 1.2 million clones, approximately 98.5% recorded once.

Sequencing was performed on naive CD4+ T cells sorted from blood. Subset in this sample: CD45RA+ positively selected. The TCR comes from a man between 25 and 39 years old in good health. The chain uses TRBV7-2 and TRBJ2-5; 8 positions agree with TRBD2. The CDR3 bases are TGTGCCAGCAGCTTGCATAGGACTAGCTGGGAAGAGACCCAGTACTTC. Protein sequence: CASSLHRTSWEETQYF. The full variable domain, its missing parts supplied by reference TRBV7-2 and TRBJ2-5, is GAGVSQSPSNKVTEKGKDVELRCDPISGHTALYWYRQSLGQGLEFLIYFQGNSAPDKSGLPSDRFSAERTGGSVSTLTIQRTQQEDSAVYLCASSLHRTSWEETQYFGPGTRLLVL.